The 3 T cell receptor beta chains below all came from one sample that was sequenced in a study of blood T cell repertoires in COVID-19. Profiled with immunoSEQ multiplex PCR; TCRdb holds only in-frame clones, not every one. The sample carries under 250,000 clones, 65% to 85% recorded once. Input material: peripheral blood. All receptors come from a man aged 45-65 years with active or convalescent COVID-19.

This clone was observed a handful of times. V usage is TRBV29-1 and J usage is TRBJ2-7, with TRBD1 matching over 7 bases. The CDR3 is made up of 13 amino acids. CDR1 SQVTM and CDR2 ANQGSEA come from the germline V gene. V shed 4 bases and J 6 bases; nucleotides not matched to a gene: 9. The CDR3 sequence: CSVVGQVGLEQYF. CDR3 nucleotide sequence: TGCAGCGTTGTCGGACAGGTGGGTCTCGAGCAGTACTTC.

The rearrangement uses TRBV11-2 and TRBJ1-4; D is perhaps TRBD1 (6 bases). Trimming took 3 bases from V and 2 from J, leaving 13 bases between them. Germline V gives CDR1 SGHAT, CDR2 FQNNGV. The CDR3 runs 16 residues. The CDR3: CASSLRGGDTNEKLFF. The CDR3, as DNA: TGTGCCAGCAGCTTGAGAGGGGGAGACACTAATGAAAAACTGTTTTTT.

The V and J genes are TRBV5-1 and TRBJ2-1; 11 bases agree with TRBD2. Trimming cost V 7 bases and J 7 bases; bases outside gene matches: 10. Germline V CDR1 and CDR2: SGHRS, YFSETQ. The CDR3 loop spans 15 amino acids. The CDR3 DNA sequence: TGCGCCAGCCGGATCGGACTAGCGGGCGCTAATGAGCAGTTCTTC. It codes for CASRIGLAGANEQFF.